This T cell receptor beta chain was sequenced for a study of blood T cells in healthy people across ages. Study context: Every two T cells gave about one barcoded beta molecule via template switching. The study's findings and limits: Greater diversity and more naive CD4+ cells were seen in long-lived donors than in aged donors. In older individuals, TCR beta diversity per million T cells was lower, falling roughly linearly with age.

For the second PCR, which ran for about 6 to 12 cycles, a sample-barcoded 5' primer and a J-beta primer mix were used. Template switching added a 12-random-nucleotide identifier to every cDNA molecule. TCRdb called the 5' RACE reads again in MiXCR, with one record for every CDR3 protein. This table holds about 1,600,000 distinct CDR3 sequences, about 43% found once. CDR3 length equals 14 residues. The V and J ends lost 5 bases and 1 base respectively, with 11 bases between them. Germline-derived CDR1 and CDR2 are MNHEY and SMNVEV (reference sequence). This clonotype has only a few counts. What it binds is unknown.

Sequencing input: blood. The sequence came from a woman between 18 and 29 years old in good health. V is TRBV27 and J is TRBJ2-5; perhaps TRBD2 as D (6 bases). The CDR3 DNA sequence: TGTGCCAGCAGTCGACTAGGGAGCCAAGAGACCCAGTACTTC. It specifies CASSRLGSQETQYF.